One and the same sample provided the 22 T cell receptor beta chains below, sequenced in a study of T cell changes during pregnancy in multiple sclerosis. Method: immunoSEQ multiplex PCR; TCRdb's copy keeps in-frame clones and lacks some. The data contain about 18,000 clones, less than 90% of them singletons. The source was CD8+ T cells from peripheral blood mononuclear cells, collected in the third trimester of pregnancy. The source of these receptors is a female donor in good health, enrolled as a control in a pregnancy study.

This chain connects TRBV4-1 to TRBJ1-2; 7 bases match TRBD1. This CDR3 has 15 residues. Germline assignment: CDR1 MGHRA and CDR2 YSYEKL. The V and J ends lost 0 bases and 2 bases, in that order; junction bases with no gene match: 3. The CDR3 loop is CASSQDPGGNYGYTF. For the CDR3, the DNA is TGCGCCAGCAGCCAAGATCCAGGGGGGAACTATGGCTACACCTTC.

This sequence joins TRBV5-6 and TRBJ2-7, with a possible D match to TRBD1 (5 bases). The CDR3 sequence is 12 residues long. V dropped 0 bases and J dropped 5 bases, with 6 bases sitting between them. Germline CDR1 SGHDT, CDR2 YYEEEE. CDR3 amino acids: CASSLGGHEQYF. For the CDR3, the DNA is TGTGCCAGCAGCTTGGGGGGCCACGAGCAGTACTTC.

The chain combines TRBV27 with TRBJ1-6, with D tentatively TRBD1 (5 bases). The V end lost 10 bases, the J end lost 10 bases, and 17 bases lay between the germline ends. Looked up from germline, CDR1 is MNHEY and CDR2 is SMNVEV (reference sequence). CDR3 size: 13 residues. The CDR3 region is CATLRAGPSPLHF. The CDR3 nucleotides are TGTGCCACCCTCCGGGCAGGGCCCTCACCCCTCCACTTT.

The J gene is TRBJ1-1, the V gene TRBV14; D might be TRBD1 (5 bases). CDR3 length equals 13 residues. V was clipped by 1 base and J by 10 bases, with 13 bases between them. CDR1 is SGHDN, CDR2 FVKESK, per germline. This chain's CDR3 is CASSQVSGGRAFF. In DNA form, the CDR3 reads TGTGCCAGCAGCCAAGTCTCGGGGGGACGAGCTTTCTTT.

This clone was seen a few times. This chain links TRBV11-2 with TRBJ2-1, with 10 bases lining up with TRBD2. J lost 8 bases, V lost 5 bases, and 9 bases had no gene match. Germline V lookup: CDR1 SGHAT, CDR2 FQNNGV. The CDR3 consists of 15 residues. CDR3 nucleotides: TGTGCCAGCAGCCTCGGGACTAGCGTCGCGGATGAGCAGTTCTTC. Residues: CASSLGTSVADEQFF.

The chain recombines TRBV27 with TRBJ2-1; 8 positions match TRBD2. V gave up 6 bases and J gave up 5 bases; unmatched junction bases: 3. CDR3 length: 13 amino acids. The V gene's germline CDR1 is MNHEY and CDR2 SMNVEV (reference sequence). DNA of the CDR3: TGTGCCAGCAGGGGACTAGGGGACAATGAGCAGTTCTTC. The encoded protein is CASRGLGDNEQFF.

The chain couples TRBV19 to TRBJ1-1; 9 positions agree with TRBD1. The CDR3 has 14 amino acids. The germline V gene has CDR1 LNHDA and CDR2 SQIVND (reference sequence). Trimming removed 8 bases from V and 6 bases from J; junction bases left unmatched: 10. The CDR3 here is CASDNRDRVPEAFF. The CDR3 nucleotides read TGTGCCAGTGACAATCGGGACAGGGTTCCTGAAGCTTTCTTT.

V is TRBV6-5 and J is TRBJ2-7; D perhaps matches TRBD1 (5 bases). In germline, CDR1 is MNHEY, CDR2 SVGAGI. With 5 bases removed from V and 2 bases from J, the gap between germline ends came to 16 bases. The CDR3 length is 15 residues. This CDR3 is CASSPPDRDPYEQYF. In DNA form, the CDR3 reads TGTGCCAGCAGTCCCCCCGACAGAGACCCCTACGAGCAGTACTTC.

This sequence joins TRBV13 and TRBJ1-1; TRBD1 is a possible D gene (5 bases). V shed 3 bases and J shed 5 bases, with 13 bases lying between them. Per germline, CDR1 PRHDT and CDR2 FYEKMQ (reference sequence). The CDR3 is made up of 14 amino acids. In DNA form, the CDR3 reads TGTGCCAGCAGCTTCAGACAGAATCGGACTGAAGCTTTCTTT. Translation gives CASSFRQNRTEAFF.

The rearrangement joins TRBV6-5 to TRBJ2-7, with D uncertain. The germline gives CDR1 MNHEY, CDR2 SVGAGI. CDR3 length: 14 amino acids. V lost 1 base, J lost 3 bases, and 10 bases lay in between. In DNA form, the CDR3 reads TGTGCCAGCAGTTACTACCCCACTCGCTACGAGCAGTACTTC. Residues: CASSYYPTRYEQYF.

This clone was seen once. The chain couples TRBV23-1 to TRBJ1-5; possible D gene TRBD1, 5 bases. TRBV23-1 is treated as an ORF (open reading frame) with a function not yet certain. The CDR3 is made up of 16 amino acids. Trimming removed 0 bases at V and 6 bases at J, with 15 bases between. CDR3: CASSQSGGEEGQPQHF. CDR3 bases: TGCGCCAGCAGTCAATCAGGAGGGGAAGAAGGTCAGCCCCAGCATTTT.

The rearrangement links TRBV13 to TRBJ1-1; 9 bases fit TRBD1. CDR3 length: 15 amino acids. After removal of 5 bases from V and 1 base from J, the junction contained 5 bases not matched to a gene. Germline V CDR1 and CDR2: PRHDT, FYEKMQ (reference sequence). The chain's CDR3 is CASSGDRGGNTEAFF. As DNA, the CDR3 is TGTGCCAGCAGCGGCGACAGGGGGGGGAACACTGAAGCTTTCTTT.

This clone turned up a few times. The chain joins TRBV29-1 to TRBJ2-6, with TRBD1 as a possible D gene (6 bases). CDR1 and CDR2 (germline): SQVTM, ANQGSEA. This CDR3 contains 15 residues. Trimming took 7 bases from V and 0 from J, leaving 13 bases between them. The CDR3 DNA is TGCAGCGCCAGGACAGTGGACTCTGGGGCCAACGTCCTGACTTTC. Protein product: CSARTVDSGANVLTF.

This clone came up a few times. DNA of the CDR3: TGTGCCAGCAGCTTAGGCGAGGTCAAGCGGGGGGACCCCTTTGATACGCAGTATTTT. This translates into CASSLGEVKRGDPFDTQYF. The rearrangement joins TRBV7-2 to TRBJ2-3; 9 bases fit TRBD2. Germline V gene sequence: CDR1 SGHTA, CDR2 FQGNSA. The J segment lost 6 bases and the V segment lost 1 base, leaving 17 bases of the junction unmatched. The CDR3 runs 19 residues.

CDR3 DNA sequence: TGTGCCAGCAGCGCGGACAGGGGGGGAGAAGCTTTCTTT. It is translated as CASSADRGGEAFF. The chain couples TRBV9 to TRBJ1-1; 10 bases align to TRBD1. Germline V gives CDR1 SGDLS, CDR2 YYNGEE. CDR3 length equals 13 residues. The J segment lost 8 bases and the V segment lost 3 bases, leaving 4 bases of the junction unmatched.

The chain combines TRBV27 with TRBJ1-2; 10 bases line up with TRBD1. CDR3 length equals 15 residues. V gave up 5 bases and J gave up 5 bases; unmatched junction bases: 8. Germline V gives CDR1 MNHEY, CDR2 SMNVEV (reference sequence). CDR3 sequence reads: CASSTRQGAAYGYTF. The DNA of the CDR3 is TGTGCCAGCAGTACACGACAGGGGGCGGCGTATGGCTACACCTTC.

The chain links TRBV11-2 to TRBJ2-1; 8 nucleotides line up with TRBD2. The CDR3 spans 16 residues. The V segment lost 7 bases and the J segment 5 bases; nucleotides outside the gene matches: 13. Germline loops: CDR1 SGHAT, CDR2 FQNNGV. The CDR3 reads CASTKLGRGADNEQFF. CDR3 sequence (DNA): TGTGCCAGCACCAAGCTCGGGCGGGGGGCGGACAATGAGCAGTTCTTC. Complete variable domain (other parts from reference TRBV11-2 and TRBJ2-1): EAGVAQSPRYKIIEKRQSVAFWCNPISGHATLYWYQQILGQGPKLLIQFQNNGVVDDSQLPKDRFSAERLKGVDSTLKIQPAKLEDSAVYLCASTKLGRGADNEQFFGPGTRLTVL.

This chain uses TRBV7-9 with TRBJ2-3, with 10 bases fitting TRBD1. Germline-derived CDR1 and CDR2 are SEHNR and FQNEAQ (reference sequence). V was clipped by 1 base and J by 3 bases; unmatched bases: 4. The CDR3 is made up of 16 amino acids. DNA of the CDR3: TGTGCCAGCAGCTTAGAACCGGGACAGGGGACAGATACGCAGTATTTT. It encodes CASSLEPGQGTDTQYF.

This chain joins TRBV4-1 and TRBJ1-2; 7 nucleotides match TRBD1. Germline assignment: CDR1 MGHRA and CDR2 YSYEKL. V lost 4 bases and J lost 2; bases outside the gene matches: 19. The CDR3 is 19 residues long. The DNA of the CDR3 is TGCGCCAGCAGCCTTAGGACAGGTGGGGGGACACCCCCCAACTATGGCTACACCTTC. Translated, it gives CASSLRTGGGTPPNYGYTF.

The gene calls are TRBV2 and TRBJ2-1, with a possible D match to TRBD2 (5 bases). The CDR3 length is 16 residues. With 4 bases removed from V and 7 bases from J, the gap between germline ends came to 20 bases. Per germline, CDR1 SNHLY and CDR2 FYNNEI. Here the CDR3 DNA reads TGTGCCAGCAGTGGGCCTGGGAGAGCGACGGGGAATGAGCAGTTCTTC. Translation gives CASSGPGRATGNEQFF.

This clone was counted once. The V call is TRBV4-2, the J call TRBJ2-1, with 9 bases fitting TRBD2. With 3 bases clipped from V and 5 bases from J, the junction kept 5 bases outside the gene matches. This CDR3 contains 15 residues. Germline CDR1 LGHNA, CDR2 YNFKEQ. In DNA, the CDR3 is TGTGCCAGCAGCCATGAGCTAGCGGGAAACAATGAGCAGTTCTTC. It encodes CASSHELAGNNEQFF.

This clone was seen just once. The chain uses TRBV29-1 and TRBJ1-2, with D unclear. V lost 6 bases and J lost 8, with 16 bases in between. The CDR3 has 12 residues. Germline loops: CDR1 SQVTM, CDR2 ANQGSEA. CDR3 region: CSVSSNSLGYTF. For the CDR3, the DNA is TGCAGCGTATCGTCCAACAGCCTCGGCTACACCTTC. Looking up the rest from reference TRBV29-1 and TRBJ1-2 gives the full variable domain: SAVISQKPSRDICQRGTSLTIQCQVDSQVTMMFWYRQQPGQSLTLIATANQGSEATYESGFVIDKFPISRPNLTFSTLTVSNMSPEDSSIYLCSVSSNSLGYTFGSGTRLTVV.